This is a list of T cell receptor beta chains from one sample in a study of T cells in localized non-small cell lung cancer. Profiled with immunoSEQ multiplex PCR; TCRdb holds only in-frame clones, not every one. Of about 41,000 clones listed, roughly 83% are singletons. The starting material was PBMCs, obtained before any cancer treatment. These receptors all come from a man aged 40 to 75 with stage II lung adenocarcinoma. CDR3s include the opening cysteine and the closing phenylalanine or tryptophan. The D gene is left open where the match is weak. A row's size may be missing; if present it is once, few, many or a size class.

j_gene: TRBJ1-2
d_gene: .
v_gene: TRBV5-1
abundance: .
CDR3nt: TGCGCCAGCAGCTTGGGACACGCGGACCTCTATGGCTACACCTTC
CDR3aa: CASSLGHADLYGYTF

j_gene: TRBJ1-4
d_gene: .
v_gene: TRBV6-1
abundance: .
CDR3nt: TGTGCCAGCATCCCAACCCACGGGGCCGGGGAAAAACTGTTTTTT
CDR3aa: CASIPTHGAGEKLFF

j_gene: TRBJ2-1
d_gene: .
v_gene: TRBV27
abundance: .
CDR3nt: TGTGCCAGCAGTTTATCTGGGTCTACCGCCTACAATGAGCAGTTCTTC
CDR3aa: CASSLSGSTAYNEQFF

j_gene: TRBJ1-6
d_gene: .
v_gene: TRBV5-4
abundance: .
CDR3nt: TGTGCCAGCAGTGGGACGACGAGCTCCTATAATTCACCCCTCCACTTT
CDR3aa: CASSGTTSSYNSPLHF

j_gene: TRBJ1-5
d_gene: TRBD1
v_gene: TRBV18
abundance: .
CDR3nt: TGTGCCAGCTCACCAAGGGGGCTAGGAGGGGATAATCAGCCCCAGCATTTT
CDR3aa: CASSPRGLGGDNQPQHF

j_gene: TRBJ2-7
d_gene: TRBD1
v_gene: TRBV6-1
abundance: .
CDR3nt: TGTGCCACCAGGGGGCATCCCACCTACGAGCAGTACTTC
CDR3aa: CATRGHPTYEQYF

j_gene: TRBJ2-5
d_gene: TRBD2
v_gene: TRBV19
abundance: .
CDR3nt: TGTGCCAGTAAGACTAGCGGGAGGGTAGAGACCCAGTACTTC
CDR3aa: CASKTSGRVETQYF

j_gene: TRBJ2-1
d_gene: .
v_gene: TRBV19
abundance: .
CDR3nt: TGTGCCAGTAGTAGCGGGGCAGCCTACAATGAGCAGTTCTTC
CDR3aa: CASSSGAAYNEQFF

j_gene: TRBJ2-2
d_gene: .
v_gene: TRBV9
abundance: .
CDR3nt: TGTGCCAGCAGCGGCGGGACCCAGAGGACCGGGGAGCTGTTTTTT
CDR3aa: CASSGGTQRTGELFF

j_gene: TRBJ2-3
d_gene: TRBD1
v_gene: TRBV2
abundance: .
CDR3nt: TGTGCCAGCCTAGGGGAGGGACAGGGGGGGACAGATACGCAGTATTTT
CDR3aa: CASLGEGQGGTDTQYF

j_gene: TRBJ2-7
d_gene: .
v_gene: TRBV6-5
abundance: .
CDR3nt: TGTGCCAGCAGTTACTCACACCGTTCGGGGGAGCAGTACTTC
CDR3aa: CASSYSHRSGEQYF

j_gene: TRBJ1-1
d_gene: TRBD1
v_gene: TRBV5-6
abundance: .
CDR3nt: TGTGCCAGCAGCTTGGAGTACAGGGGGCACACTGAAGCTTTCTTT
CDR3aa: CASSLEYRGHTEAFF

j_gene: TRBJ2-7
d_gene: TRBD2
v_gene: TRBV30
abundance: .
CDR3nt: TGTGCCTGGAGCTCCGGGACTAGCGGGGGGTACGAGCAGTACTTC
CDR3aa: CAWSSGTSGGYEQYF

j_gene: TRBJ2-1
d_gene: TRBD2
v_gene: TRBV19
abundance: .
CDR3nt: TGTGCCAGTAGTTCTAGCGGGAGGGCCCGAAGGAATGAGCAGTTCTTC
CDR3aa: CASSSSGRARRNEQFF

j_gene: TRBJ1-6
d_gene: .
v_gene: TRBV2
abundance: .
CDR3nt: TGTGCCAGCAGTGAACTAGAGGTATATAATTCACCCCTCCACTTT
CDR3aa: CASSELEVYNSPLHF

j_gene: TRBJ2-1
d_gene: TRBD1
v_gene: TRBV19
abundance: .
CDR3nt: TGTGCCAGTAGTATTGATCGCAGGGGGTCCGATGAGCAGTTCTTC
CDR3aa: CASSIDRRGSDEQFF

j_gene: TRBJ1-1
d_gene: .
v_gene: TRBV11-3
abundance: .
CDR3nt: TGTGCCAGCAGCCAGCAGATGAACACTGAAGCTTTCTTT
CDR3aa: CASSQQMNTEAFF

j_gene: TRBJ1-2
d_gene: .
v_gene: TRBV6-5
abundance: few
CDR3nt: TGTGCCAGCAGTCCCTCCCGGGGGGGCCATGGCTACACCTTC
CDR3aa: CASSPSRGGHGYTF

j_gene: TRBJ2-7
d_gene: .
v_gene: TRBV4-3
abundance: .
CDR3nt: TGCGCCAGCAGCCAAGGAATAAAACAGGCCTACGAGCAGTACTTC
CDR3aa: CASSQGIKQAYEQYF

j_gene: TRBJ2-7
d_gene: TRBD1
v_gene: TRBV6-6
abundance: once
CDR3nt: TGTGCCAGCAGCCCCACCGGGACAGGCTCCTACGAGCAGTACTTC
CDR3aa: CASSPTGTGSYEQYF

j_gene: TRBJ2-5
d_gene: .
v_gene: TRBV29-1
abundance: .
CDR3nt: TGCAGCGTCAGTGGGGACGTAGAGACCCAGTACTTC
CDR3aa: CSVSGDVETQYF

j_gene: TRBJ2-2
d_gene: TRBD1
v_gene: TRBV5-1
abundance: .
CDR3nt: TGCGCCAGCAGCTCCGCACAGGGGGCAGGCACCGGGGAGCTGTTTTTT
CDR3aa: CASSSAQGAGTGELFF

j_gene: TRBJ2-7
d_gene: .
v_gene: TRBV19
abundance: .
CDR3nt: TGTGCCAGTAGTATGCGTGGGGGCTGGGGCGAGCAGTACTTC
CDR3aa: CASSMRGGWGEQYF

j_gene: TRBJ2-4
d_gene: TRBD1
v_gene: TRBV7-2
abundance: once
CDR3nt: TGTGCCAGCAGCTTAAGCCGGGACAGGTCAAACATTCAGTACTTC
CDR3aa: CASSLSRDRSNIQYF

j_gene: TRBJ1-3
d_gene: .
v_gene: TRBV28
abundance: .
CDR3nt: TGTGCCAGCATCTCGCCGTCGCCCTCTGGAAACACCATATATTTT
CDR3aa: CASISPSPSGNTIYF

j_gene: TRBJ2-3
d_gene: .
v_gene: TRBV30
abundance: .
CDR3nt: TGTGCCTGGAGTCGACAGACAAGCACAGATACGCAGTATTTT
CDR3aa: CAWSRQTSTDTQYF

j_gene: TRBJ1-2
d_gene: .
v_gene: TRBV29-1
abundance: once
CDR3nt: TGCAGCGTTGAAGATACTTCTGGCTACACCTTC
CDR3aa: CSVEDTSGYTF

j_gene: TRBJ2-7
d_gene: .
v_gene: TRBV7-9
abundance: .
CDR3nt: TGTGCCAGCAGCCGGGCGGGCCTCCCCTACGAGCAGTACTTC
CDR3aa: CASSRAGLPYEQYF

j_gene: TRBJ2-5
d_gene: .
v_gene: TRBV2
abundance: .
CDR3nt: TGTGCCAGCAGTTCCTTTATTGCACAAGAGACCCAGTACTTC
CDR3aa: CASSSFIAQETQYF

j_gene: TRBJ1-4
d_gene: TRBD1
v_gene: TRBV7-6
abundance: .
CDR3nt: TGTGCCAGCAGCTTACTCCCACAGGGGGCGTCTACAACTAATGAAAAACTGTTTTTT
CDR3aa: CASSLLPQGASTTNEKLFF

j_gene: TRBJ1-1
d_gene: .
v_gene: TRBV6-5
abundance: .
CDR3nt: TGTGCCAGCAGTTTACATACGAACACTGAAGCTTTCTTT
CDR3aa: CASSLHTNTEAFF

j_gene: TRBJ2-1
d_gene: .
v_gene: TRBV6-6
abundance: .
CDR3nt: TGTGCCAGCAGTTACGACCCGGGATTGAATGAGCAGTTCTTC
CDR3aa: CASSYDPGLNEQFF

j_gene: TRBJ2-1
d_gene: TRBD2
v_gene: TRBV28
abundance: once
CDR3nt: TGTGCCAGCAGTTTGGCGGGACTAGCGGGGGGGCCCGGCTCCTACAATGAGCAGTTCTTC
CDR3aa: CASSLAGLAGGPGSYNEQFF

j_gene: TRBJ2-1
d_gene: .
v_gene: TRBV5-5
abundance: .
CDR3nt: TGTGCCAGCAGCTTGGTGGGCAGGGGCCATGAGCAGTTCTTC
CDR3aa: CASSLVGRGHEQFF

j_gene: TRBJ1-1
d_gene: .
v_gene: TRBV6-1
abundance: .
CDR3nt: TGTGCCAGCAGTGAAGCGCATAGGGTCTTCTGGGGGGCTGAAGCTTTCTTT
CDR3aa: CASSEAHRVFWGAEAFF

j_gene: TRBJ2-2
d_gene: .
v_gene: TRBV14
abundance: .
CDR3nt: TGTGCCAGCAGCCAAGTGTCTCCTGGGGGGCTGTTTTTT
CDR3aa: CASSQVSPGGLFF

j_gene: TRBJ1-6
d_gene: .
v_gene: TRBV6-1
abundance: .
CDR3nt: TGTGCCAGCAGTGAATACCGGGACCAAGATCGCCTCCACTTT
CDR3aa: CASSEYRDQDRLHF